The T cell receptor beta chain described here comes from a study of T cells in Graves' hyperthyroidism and ophthalmopathy. Amplification of TCR beta CDR3 regions used RNA as the template. Initially, a first-round RT-PCR of the TCR CDR3 employed the HTBI primer set. TCRdb ran MiXCR on the multiplex PCR reads and lists one entry per CDR3 protein. The sample includes a few hundred thousand distinct CDR3 sequences, around 16% of them seen just once. Germline CDR1 is KGHSH and CDR2 is LQKENI. The ends were cut back, 0 bases at V and 1 base at J, with 9 bases in the middle. This CDR3 comprises 15 residues. This clonotype was observed at least ten times.

Sequencing was carried out using blood. The genes are TRBV18 and TRBJ1-2, with no clear D. The receptor was isolated from a woman in her 30s with Graves' hyperthyroidism. In nucleotides, the CDR3 is TGTGCCAGCTCACCACCTAGGACCGATAACTATGGCTACACCTTC. It is translated as CASSPPRTDNYGYTF.